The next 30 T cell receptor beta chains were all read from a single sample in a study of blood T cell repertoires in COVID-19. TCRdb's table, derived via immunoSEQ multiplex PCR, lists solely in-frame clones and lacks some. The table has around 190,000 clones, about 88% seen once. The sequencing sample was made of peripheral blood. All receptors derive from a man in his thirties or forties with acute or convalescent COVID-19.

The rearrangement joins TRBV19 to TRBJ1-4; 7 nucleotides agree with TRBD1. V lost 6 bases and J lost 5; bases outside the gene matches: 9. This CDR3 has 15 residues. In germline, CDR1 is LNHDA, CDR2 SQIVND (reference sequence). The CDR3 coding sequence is TGTGCCAGTAGGACGGGAACAGGGGCAAATGAAAAACTGTTTTTT. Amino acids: CASRTGTGANEKLFF.

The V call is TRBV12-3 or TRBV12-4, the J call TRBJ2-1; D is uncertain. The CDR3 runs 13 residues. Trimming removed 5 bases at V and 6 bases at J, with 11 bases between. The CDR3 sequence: CASSRSDPNEQFF. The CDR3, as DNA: TGTGCCAGCAGTCGCTCAGATCCCAATGAGCAGTTCTTC.

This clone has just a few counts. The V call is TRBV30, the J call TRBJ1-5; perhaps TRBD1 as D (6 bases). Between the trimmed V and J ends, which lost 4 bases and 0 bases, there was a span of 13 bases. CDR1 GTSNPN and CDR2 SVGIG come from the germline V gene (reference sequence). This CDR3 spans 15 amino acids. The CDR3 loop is CAWTPGQSSNQPQHF. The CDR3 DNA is TGTGCCTGGACCCCGGGACAAAGTAGCAATCAGCCCCAGCATTTT. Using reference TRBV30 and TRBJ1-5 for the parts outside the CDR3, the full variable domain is SQTIHQWPATLVQPVGSPLSLECTVEGTSNPNLYWYRQAAGRGLQLLFYSVGIGQISSEVPQNLSASRPQDRQFILSSKKLLLSDSGFYLCAWTPGQSSNQPQHFGDGTRLSIL.

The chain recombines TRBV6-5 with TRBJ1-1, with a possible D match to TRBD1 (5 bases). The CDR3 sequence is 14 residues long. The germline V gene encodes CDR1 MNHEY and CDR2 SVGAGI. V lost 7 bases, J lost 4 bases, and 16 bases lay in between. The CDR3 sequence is CASKGRVGITEAFF. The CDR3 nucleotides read TGTGCCAGCAAGGGCAGGGTGGGGATCACTGAAGCTTTCTTT.

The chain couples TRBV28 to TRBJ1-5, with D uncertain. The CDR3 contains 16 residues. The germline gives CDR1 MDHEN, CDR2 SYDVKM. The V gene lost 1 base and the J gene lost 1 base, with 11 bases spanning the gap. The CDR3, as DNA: TGTGCCAGCAGTTTATACGGGGTTGGGAGCAATCAGCCCCAGCATTTT. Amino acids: CASSLYGVGSNQPQHF. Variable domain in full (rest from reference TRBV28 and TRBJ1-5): DVKVTQSSRYLVKRTGEKVFLECVQDMDHENMFWYRQDPGLGLRLIYFSYDVKMKEKGDIPEGYSVSREKKERFSLILESASTNQTSMYLCASSLYGVGSNQPQHFGDGTRLSIL.

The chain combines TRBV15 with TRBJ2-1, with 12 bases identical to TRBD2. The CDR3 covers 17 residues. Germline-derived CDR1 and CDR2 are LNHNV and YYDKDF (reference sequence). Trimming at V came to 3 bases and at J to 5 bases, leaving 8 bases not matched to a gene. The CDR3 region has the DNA TGTGCCACCAGCAGGGGACTCGCTAGCGGGGGGGACAATGAGCAGTTCTTC. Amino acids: CATSRGLASGGDNEQFF.

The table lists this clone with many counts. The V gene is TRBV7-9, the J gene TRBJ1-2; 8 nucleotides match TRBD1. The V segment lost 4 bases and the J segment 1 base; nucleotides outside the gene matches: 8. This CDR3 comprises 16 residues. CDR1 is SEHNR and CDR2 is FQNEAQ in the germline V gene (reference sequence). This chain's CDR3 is CASSSTSGGYNYGYTF. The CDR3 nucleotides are TGTGCCAGCAGCTCGACATCAGGGGGCTATAACTATGGCTACACCTTC.

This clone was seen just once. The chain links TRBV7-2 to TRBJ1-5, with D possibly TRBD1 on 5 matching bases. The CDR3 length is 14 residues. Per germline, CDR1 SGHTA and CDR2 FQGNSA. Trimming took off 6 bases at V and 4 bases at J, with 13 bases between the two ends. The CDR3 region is CASSIIRVNQPQHF. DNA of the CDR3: TGTGCCAGCAGTATTATCAGGGTGAATCAGCCCCAGCATTTT.

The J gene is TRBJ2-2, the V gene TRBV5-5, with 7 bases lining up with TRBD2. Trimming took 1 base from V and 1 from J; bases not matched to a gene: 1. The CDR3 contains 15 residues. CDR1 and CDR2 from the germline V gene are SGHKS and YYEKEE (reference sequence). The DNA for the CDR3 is TGTGCCAGCAGCTTGCGGGGGGTGAACACCGGGGAGCTGTTTTTT. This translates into CASSLRGVNTGELFF. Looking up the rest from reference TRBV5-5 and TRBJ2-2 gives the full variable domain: DAGVTQSPTHLIKTRGQQVTLRCSPISGHKSVSWYQQVLGQGPQFIFQYYEKEERGRGNFPDRFSARQFPNYSSELNVNALLLGDSALYLCASSLRGVNTGELFFGEGSRLTVL.

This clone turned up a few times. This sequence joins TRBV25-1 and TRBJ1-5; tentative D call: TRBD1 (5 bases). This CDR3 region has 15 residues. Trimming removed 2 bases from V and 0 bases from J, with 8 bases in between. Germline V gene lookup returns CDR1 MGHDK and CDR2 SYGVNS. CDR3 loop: CASSEGGYSNQPQHF. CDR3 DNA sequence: TGTGCCAGCAGTGAAGGGGGGTATAGCAATCAGCCCCAGCATTTT. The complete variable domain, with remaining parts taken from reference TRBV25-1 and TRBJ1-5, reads EADIYQTPRYLVIGTGKKITLECSQTMGHDKMYWYQQDPGMELHLIHYSYGVNSTEKGDLSSESTVSRIRTEHFPLTLESARPSHTSQYLCASSEGGYSNQPQHFGDGTRLSIL.

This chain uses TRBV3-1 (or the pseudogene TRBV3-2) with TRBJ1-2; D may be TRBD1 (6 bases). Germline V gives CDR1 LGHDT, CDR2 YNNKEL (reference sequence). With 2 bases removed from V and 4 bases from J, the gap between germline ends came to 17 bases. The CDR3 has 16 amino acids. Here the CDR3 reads CASSQRGFLDTYGYTF. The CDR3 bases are TGTGCCAGCAGCCAAAGGGGGTTCTTGGATACCTATGGCTACACCTTC.

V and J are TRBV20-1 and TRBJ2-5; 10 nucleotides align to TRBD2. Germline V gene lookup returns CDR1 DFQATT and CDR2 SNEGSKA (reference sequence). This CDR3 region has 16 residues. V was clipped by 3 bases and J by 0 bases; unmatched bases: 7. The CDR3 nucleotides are TGCAGTGCTAGTCGTCTAGCGGGGGCCAACCAAGAGACCCAGTACTTC. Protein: CSASRLAGANQETQYF.

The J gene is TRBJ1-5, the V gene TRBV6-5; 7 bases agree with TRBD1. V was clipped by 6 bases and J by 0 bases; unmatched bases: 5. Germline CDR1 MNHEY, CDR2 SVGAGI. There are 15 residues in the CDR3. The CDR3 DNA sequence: TGTGCCAGCAGGAAGACAGGGAGTAGCAATCAGCCCCAGCATTTT. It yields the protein CASRKTGSSNQPQHF.

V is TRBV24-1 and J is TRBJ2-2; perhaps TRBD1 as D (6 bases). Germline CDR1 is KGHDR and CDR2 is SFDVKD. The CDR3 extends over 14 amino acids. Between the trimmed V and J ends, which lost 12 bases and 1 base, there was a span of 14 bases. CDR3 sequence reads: CAPHRALNTGELFF. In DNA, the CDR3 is TGTGCCCCTCACAGGGCCCTGAACACCGGGGAGCTGTTTTTT.

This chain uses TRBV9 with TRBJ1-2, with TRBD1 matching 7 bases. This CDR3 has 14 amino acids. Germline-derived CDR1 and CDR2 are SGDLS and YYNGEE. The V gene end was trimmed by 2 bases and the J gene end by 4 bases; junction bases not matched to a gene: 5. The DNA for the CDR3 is TGTGCCAGCAGCGTTTTGGACAGGCCCTATGGCTACACCTTC. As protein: CASSVLDRPYGYTF.

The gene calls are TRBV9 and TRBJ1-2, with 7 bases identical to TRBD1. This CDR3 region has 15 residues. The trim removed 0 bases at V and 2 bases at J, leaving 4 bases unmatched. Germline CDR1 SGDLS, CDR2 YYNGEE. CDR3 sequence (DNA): TGTGCCAGCAGCGTAGATTTGGGACAGAACTATGGCTACACCTTC. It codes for CASSVDLGQNYGYTF.

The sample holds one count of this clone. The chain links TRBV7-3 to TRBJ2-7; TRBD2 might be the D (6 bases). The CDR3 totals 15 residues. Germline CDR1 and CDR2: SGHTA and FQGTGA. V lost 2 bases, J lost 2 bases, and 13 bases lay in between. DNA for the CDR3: TGTGCCAGCAGCTTAGTCGGGAGCCCCACCTACGAGCAGTACTTC. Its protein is CASSLVGSPTYEQYF. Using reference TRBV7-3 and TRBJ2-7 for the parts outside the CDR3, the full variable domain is GAGVSQTPSNKVTEKGKYVELRCDPISGHTALYWYRQSLGQGPEFLIYFQGTGAADDSGLPNDRFFAVRPEGSVSTLKIQRTERGDSAVYLCASSLVGSPTYEQYFGPGTRLTVT.

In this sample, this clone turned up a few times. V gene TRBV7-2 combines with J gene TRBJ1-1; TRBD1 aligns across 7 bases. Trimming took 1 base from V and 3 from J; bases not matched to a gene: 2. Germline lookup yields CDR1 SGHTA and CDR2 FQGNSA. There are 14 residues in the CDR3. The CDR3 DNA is TGTGCCAGCAGCTTAGGACAGGGTTACACTGAAGCTTTCTTT. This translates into CASSLGQGYTEAFF.

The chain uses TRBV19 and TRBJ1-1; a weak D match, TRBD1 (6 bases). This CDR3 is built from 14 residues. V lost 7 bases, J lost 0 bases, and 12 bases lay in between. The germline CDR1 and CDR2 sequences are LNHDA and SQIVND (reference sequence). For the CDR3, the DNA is TGTGCCAGTAAAGGGGACAAACTGAACACTGAAGCTTTCTTT. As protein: CASKGDKLNTEAFF.

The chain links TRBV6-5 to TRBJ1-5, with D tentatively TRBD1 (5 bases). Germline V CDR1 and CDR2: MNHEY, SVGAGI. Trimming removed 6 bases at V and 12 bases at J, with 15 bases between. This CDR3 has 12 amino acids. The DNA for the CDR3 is TGTGCCAGCAGGGGGGGTGACACGCGCCAGCATTTT. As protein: CASRGGDTRQHF.

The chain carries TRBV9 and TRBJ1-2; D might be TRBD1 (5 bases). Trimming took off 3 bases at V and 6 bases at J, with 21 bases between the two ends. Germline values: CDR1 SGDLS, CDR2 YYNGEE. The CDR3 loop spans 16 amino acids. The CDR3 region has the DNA TGTGCCAGCAGCGCTAGGAGTCGGTTCGAAGGGGATGGCTACACCTTC. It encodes CASSARSRFEGDGYTF.

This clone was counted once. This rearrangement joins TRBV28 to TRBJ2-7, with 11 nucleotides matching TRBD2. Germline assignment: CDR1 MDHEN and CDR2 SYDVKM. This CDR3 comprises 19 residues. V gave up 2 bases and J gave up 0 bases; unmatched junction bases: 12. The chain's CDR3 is CASSLPDTSGGRSSYEQYF. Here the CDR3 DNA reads TGTGCCAGCAGTTTACCCGACACTAGCGGGGGACGGAGCTCCTACGAGCAGTACTTC.

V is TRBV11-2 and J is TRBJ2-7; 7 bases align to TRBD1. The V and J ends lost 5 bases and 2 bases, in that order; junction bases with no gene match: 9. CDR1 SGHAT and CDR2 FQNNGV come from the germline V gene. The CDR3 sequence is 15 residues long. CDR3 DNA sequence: TGTGCCAGCAGCATCAACAGGGGTTCTGCCTACGAGCAGTACTTC. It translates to CASSINRGSAYEQYF.

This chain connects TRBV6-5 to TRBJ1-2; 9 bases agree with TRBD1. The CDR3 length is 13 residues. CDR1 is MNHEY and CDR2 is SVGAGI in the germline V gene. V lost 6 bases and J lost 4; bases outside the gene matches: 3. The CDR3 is CASRWDRAYGYTF. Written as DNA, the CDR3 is TGTGCCAGCAGATGGGACAGGGCCTATGGCTACACCTTC.

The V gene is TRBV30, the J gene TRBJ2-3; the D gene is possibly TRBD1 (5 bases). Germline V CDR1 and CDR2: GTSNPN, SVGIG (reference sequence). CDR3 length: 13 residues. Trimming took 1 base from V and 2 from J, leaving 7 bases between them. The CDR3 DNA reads TGTGCCTGGAGTGGACAGATCACAGATACGCAGTATTTT. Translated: CAWSGQITDTQYF.

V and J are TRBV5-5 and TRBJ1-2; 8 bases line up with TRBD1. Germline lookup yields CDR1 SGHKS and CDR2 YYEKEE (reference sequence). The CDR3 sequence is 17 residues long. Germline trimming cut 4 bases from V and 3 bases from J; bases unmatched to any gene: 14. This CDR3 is CASSHTQGTGPDYGYTF. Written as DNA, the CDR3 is TGTGCCAGCAGCCATACACAAGGGACAGGACCAGACTATGGCTACACCTTC.

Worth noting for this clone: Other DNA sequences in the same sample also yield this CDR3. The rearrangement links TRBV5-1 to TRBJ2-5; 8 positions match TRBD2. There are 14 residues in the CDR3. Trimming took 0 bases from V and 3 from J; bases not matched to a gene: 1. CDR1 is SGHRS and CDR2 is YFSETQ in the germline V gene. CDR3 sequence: CASSLVGGEETQYF. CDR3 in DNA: TGCGCCAGCAGCTTGGTCGGGGGGGAAGAGACCCAGTACTTC.

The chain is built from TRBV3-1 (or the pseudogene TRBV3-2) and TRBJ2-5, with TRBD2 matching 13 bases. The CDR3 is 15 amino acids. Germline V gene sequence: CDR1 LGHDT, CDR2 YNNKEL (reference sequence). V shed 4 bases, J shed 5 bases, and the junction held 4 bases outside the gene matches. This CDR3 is CASSLRLAGGETQYF. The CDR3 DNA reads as TGTGCCAGCAGCCTCCGACTAGCGGGGGGTGAGACCCAGTACTTC.

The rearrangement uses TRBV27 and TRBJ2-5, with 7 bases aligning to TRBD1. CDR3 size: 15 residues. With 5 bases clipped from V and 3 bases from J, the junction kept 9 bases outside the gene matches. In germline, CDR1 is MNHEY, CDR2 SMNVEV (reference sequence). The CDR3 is CASSPPGQFEETQYF. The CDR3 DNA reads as TGTGCCAGCAGTCCGCCGGGACAGTTCGAAGAGACCCAGTACTTC.

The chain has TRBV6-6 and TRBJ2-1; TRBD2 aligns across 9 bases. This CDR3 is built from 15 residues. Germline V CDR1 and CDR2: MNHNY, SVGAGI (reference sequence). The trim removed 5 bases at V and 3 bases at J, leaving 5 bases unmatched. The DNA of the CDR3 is TGTGCCAGCAGTAACTTAGCGGGAGTCTACAATGAGCAGTTCTTC. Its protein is CASSNLAGVYNEQFF.